These 28 T cell receptor beta chains were sequenced from one sample in a study of STAT5B mutations in CD4+ large granular lymphocyte leukemia. Sequenced by immunoSEQ multiplex PCR; TCRdb stores in-frame clones only, minus some. This repertoire shows some 30,000 clones, approximately 69% found once; its top ten account for roughly 1%. The source material was CD4+ T cells from blood buffy coats. These receptors were obtained from a human donor in good health.

The chain joins TRBV7-9 to TRBJ2-3, with D tentatively TRBD2 (5 bases). Germline lookup yields CDR1 SEHNR and CDR2 FQNEAQ (reference sequence). V was pared by 1 base and J by 9 bases, with 17 bases between. This CDR3 comprises 15 residues. CDR3 nucleotide sequence: TGTGCCAGCAGCTTAGGGTCTAGCAACAAGGCCACGCAGTATTTT. Its protein is CASSLGSSNKATQYF.

This clone was recorded only once. The V call is TRBV7-2, the J call TRBJ2-3, with D unresolved. The CDR3 totals 15 residues. CDR1 is SGHTA and CDR2 is FQGNSA in the germline V gene. V gave up 0 bases and J gave up 0 bases, with 7 bases separating them. CDR3 region: CASSLASHSTDTQYF. In DNA, the CDR3 is TGTGCCAGCAGCTTAGCGTCACATAGCACAGATACGCAGTATTTT.

The chain combines TRBV27 with TRBJ2-5; D perhaps matches TRBD2 (5 bases). V was cut by 2 bases and J by 4 bases, with 17 bases left in between. Per the germline V gene, CDR1 is MNHEY and CDR2 is SMNVEV (reference sequence). The CDR3 loop spans 16 amino acids. The CDR3 nucleotides are TGTGCCAGCAGTTTAGAAGGCGGTCAACGGGGAGAGACCCAGTACTTC. Protein sequence: CASSLEGGQRGETQYF.

This clone was counted once. The rearrangement uses TRBV29-1 and TRBJ2-1, with a tentative D call TRBD2 (6 bases). The CDR3 sequence is 14 residues long. The germline V and J ends were trimmed by 3 bases and 1 base, with 10 bases remaining between them. Germline V CDR1 and CDR2: SQVTM, ANQGSEA. The CDR3 is CSVERGSSYNEQFF. The CDR3, as DNA: TGCAGCGTTGAGCGGGGAAGTTCCTACAATGAGCAGTTCTTC.

The genes are TRBV6-5 and TRBJ2-1; the match to TRBD2 covers 9 bases. The trim removed 3 bases at V and 8 bases at J, leaving 8 bases unmatched. There are 15 residues in the CDR3. Per germline, CDR1 MNHEY and CDR2 SVGAGI. CDR3 nucleotide sequence: TGTGCCAGCAGTTATGTCGCTAGCGGGAACCATGAGCAGTTCTTC. This gives the protein CASSYVASGNHEQFF.

The J gene is TRBJ2-3, the V gene TRBV27; D call uncertain. Germline V lookup: CDR1 MNHEY, CDR2 SMNVEV (reference sequence). The V end was cut by 5 bases, the J end by 3 bases, with 12 bases between. The CDR3 has 14 amino acids. This CDR3 is CASSRTRRTDTQYF. The DNA of the CDR3 is TGTGCCAGCAGTCGCACGCGAAGAACAGATACGCAGTATTTT.

This clone came up a few times. The chain joins TRBV2 to TRBJ1-1; D unresolved. Germline lookup yields CDR1 SNHLY and CDR2 FYNNEI. Between the trimmed V and J ends, which lost 6 bases and 0 bases, there was a span of 8 bases. CDR3 length equals 13 residues. In DNA, the CDR3 is TGTGCCAGCAGCGGTTTGATGAACACTGAAGCTTTCTTT. It specifies CASSGLMNTEAFF. The whole variable domain, remainder taken from reference TRBV2 and TRBJ1-1, is EPEVTQTPSHQVTQMGQEVILRCVPISNHLYFYWYRQILGQKVEFLVSFYNNEISEKSEIFDDQFSVERPDGSNFTLKIRSTKLEDSAMYFCASSGLMNTEAFFGQGTRLTVV.

Written as DNA, the CDR3 is TGTGCCAGCAGCTTAGTGGGACTAGGCACAGATACGCAGTATTTT. This codes for CASSLVGLGTDTQYF. The genes are TRBV7-2 and TRBJ2-3, with 8 nucleotides matching TRBD2. There are 15 residues in the CDR3. Germline CDR1 SGHTA, CDR2 FQGNSA. Trimming removed 1 base from V and 1 base from J; junction bases left unmatched: 1.

The gene calls are TRBV5-5 and TRBJ2-2; tentatively, D is TRBD1 or TRBD2 (5 bases each). The CDR3 has 16 amino acids. Germline V gene sequence: CDR1 SGHKS, CDR2 YYEKEE (reference sequence). V shed 4 bases and J shed 5 bases, with 18 bases lying between them. The CDR3 DNA follows: TGTGCCAGCAGCAGAGAACCGGGACCTAATACCGGGGAGCTGTTTTTT. Amino acid sequence: CASSREPGPNTGELFF.

This chain links TRBV19 with TRBJ2-3; 11 bases fit TRBD2. This CDR3 comprises 18 residues. The V and J ends lost 5 bases and 0 bases, in that order; junction bases with no gene match: 10. Germline CDR1 reads LNHDA; CDR2 reads SQIVND (reference sequence). CDR3 sequence: CASSYRLAGSTSTDTQYF. The CDR3 DNA reads TGTGCCAGTAGTTACCGACTAGCGGGGAGCACTAGCACAGATACGCAGTATTTT. The full variable domain, in which reference TRBV19 and TRBJ2-3 provide the parts outside the CDR3, is DGGITQSPKYLFRKEGQNVTLSCEQNLNHDAMYWYRQDPGQGLRLIYYSQIVNDFQKGDIAEGYSVSREKKESFPLTVTSAQKNPTAFYLCASSYRLAGSTSTDTQYFGPGTRLTVL.

The V and J genes are TRBV6-4 and TRBJ2-7; 12 nucleotides match TRBD2. From germline, CDR1 is MRHNA and CDR2 SNTAGT. There are 17 residues in the CDR3. The trim removed 3 bases at V and 4 bases at J, leaving 10 bases unmatched. The CDR3 DNA is TGTGCCAGCAGTGATCGAGGGTCGACTAGCGGGAGTTACGAGCAGTACTTC. Amino acid sequence: CASSDRGSTSGSYEQYF.

V and J are TRBV7-9 and TRBJ2-3, with 9 positions matching TRBD1. Germline V CDR1 and CDR2: SEHNR, FQNEAQ (reference sequence). The CDR3 extends over 14 amino acids. V lost 4 bases and J lost 6; bases outside the gene matches: 5. The CDR3 DNA is TGTGCCAGCAGCTGGGGACAGGGAATCGATACGCAGTATTTT. Its translation: CASSWGQGIDTQYF.

This clone has only one observation. The genes are TRBV11-2 and TRBJ1-3; TRBD1 is a possible D gene (5 bases). Trimming shortened V by 2 bases and J by 7 bases, and 21 bases separated the two germline ends. Germline V gene data show CDR1 as SGHAT and CDR2 as FQNNGV. This CDR3 has 17 amino acids. The CDR3 loop is CASSLISRWQGRNTIYF. The CDR3 DNA sequence: TGTGCCAGCAGCTTAATCAGTCGCTGGCAGGGCAGGAACACCATATATTTT.

The chain couples TRBV11-2 to TRBJ1-3; D gene ambiguous. The CDR3 contains 16 residues. Looked up from germline, CDR1 is SGHAT and CDR2 is FQNNGV. V lost 3 bases and J 4 bases, leaving 16 bases between the germline ends. This CDR3 is CASSFEFRWSGNTIYF. In DNA, the CDR3 is TGTGCCAGCAGCTTTGAATTTCGGTGGTCAGGAAACACCATATATTTT.

This clone was counted only a few times. The chain has TRBV12-5 and TRBJ1-5, with D possibly TRBD1 on 5 matching bases. The CDR3 sequence is 15 residues long. Trimming took 7 bases from V and 0 from J, leaving 13 bases between them. The V gene's germline CDR1 is LGHNT and CDR2 FRNRAP. The CDR3 DNA reads as TGTGCTAGTGCCATGGACATCTATAGCAATCAGCCCCAGCATTTT. As protein: CASAMDIYSNQPQHF.

The V and J genes are TRBV7-6 and TRBJ2-3; D is unresolved. Germline V CDR1 and CDR2: SGHVS, FNYEAQ. V lost 5 bases and J 4 bases, leaving 19 bases between the germline ends. The CDR3 loop spans 16 amino acids. Here the CDR3 reads CASSLGPASRADTQYF. CDR3 sequence (DNA): TGTGCCAGCAGCCTAGGACCCGCCAGTAGAGCAGATACGCAGTATTTT.

The gene calls are TRBV11-2 and TRBJ2-5; 8 bases are a match to TRBD2. Germline loops: CDR1 SGHAT, CDR2 FQNNGV. This CDR3 comprises 14 residues. Unmatched junction bases numbered 9, after V lost 6 bases and J lost 6 bases. The CDR3 nucleotides read TGTGCCAGCAGGGACTTTCGGGAGGGAAAGACCCAGTACTTC. Translating gives CASRDFREGKTQYF.

This chain joins TRBV28 and TRBJ2-5, with 9 bases that match TRBD1. The CDR3 runs to 15 residues. CDR1 MDHEN and CDR2 SYDVKM come from the germline V gene. V gave up 4 bases and J gave up 4 bases; unmatched junction bases: 7. Here the CDR3 reads CASSWRQGGGETQYF. As DNA, the CDR3 is TGTGCCAGCAGTTGGAGACAGGGGGGAGGAGAGACCCAGTACTTC.

V usage is TRBV28 and J usage is TRBJ2-6; 10 bases are shared with TRBD1. Germline CDR1 and CDR2: MDHEN and SYDVKM. This CDR3 has 17 residues. V shed 5 bases, J shed 0 bases, and the junction held 4 bases outside the gene matches. CDR3 coding DNA: TGTGCCAGCAGTCCCGGGACAGGGGACTCTGGGGCCAACGTCCTGACTTTC. Its protein product is CASSPGTGDSGANVLTF.

The rearrangement uses TRBV4-2 and TRBJ2-2, with TRBD2 identical over 7 bases. The length of the CDR3 is 15 residues. Germline CDR1 and CDR2: LGHNA and YNFKEQ. J lost 1 base, V lost 4 bases, and 3 bases had no gene match. CDR3 sequence: CASSRAGVNTGELFF. The CDR3 nucleotides are TGTGCCAGCAGCCGCGCGGGAGTGAACACCGGGGAGCTGTTTTTT.

This clone was detected a few times. The chain combines TRBV2 with TRBJ1-1; D remains unclear. The CDR3 runs to 13 residues. V lost 3 bases, J lost 4 bases, and 9 bases lay in between. Per germline, CDR1 SNHLY and CDR2 FYNNEI. CDR3 residues: CASSDERTTEAFF. The CDR3 DNA sequence: TGTGCCAGCAGTGATGAGCGGACCACTGAAGCTTTCTTT.

The chain uses TRBV5-1 and TRBJ2-1; 8 nucleotides match TRBD2. Per germline, CDR1 SGHRS and CDR2 YFSETQ. This CDR3 is built from 17 residues. J gave up 2 bases and V 0 bases, and 7 bases lay outside the gene matches. The CDR3 loop is CASSLAGGSFTYNEQFF. The CDR3 DNA sequence: TGCGCCAGCAGCTTGGCGGGGGGGTCCTTTACCTACAATGAGCAGTTCTTC.

The chain combines TRBV5-4 with TRBJ1-1; D not certain. The CDR3 runs to 15 residues. The germline V and J ends were trimmed by 4 bases and 0 bases, with 13 bases remaining between them. Per germline, CDR1 SGHNT and CDR2 YYREEE (reference sequence). CDR3 DNA: TGTGCCAGCAGCCCCCCGACGGGTGTGAACACTGAAGCTTTCTTT. It yields the protein CASSPPTGVNTEAFF.

CDR3 in DNA: TGTGCTAGTGGCCGAACATTGGACCGAGGGGAGCTGTTTTTT. This sequence encodes CASGRTLDRGELFF. V usage is TRBV12-5 and J usage is TRBJ2-2, with unresolved D. Germline-derived CDR1 and CDR2 are LGHNT and FRNRAP. The CDR3 is 14 amino acids. Trimming left V 6 bases short and J 8 bases short, with 16 bases between.

This rearrangement joins TRBV18 to TRBJ1-1, with D hard to call. The CDR3 has 13 amino acids. V was pared by 1 base and J by 3 bases, with 6 bases between. In germline, CDR1 is KGHSH, CDR2 LQKENI. The CDR3 nucleotides read TGTGCCAGCTCACCACTGGGGTACACTGAAGCTTTCTTT. Encoded protein: CASSPLGYTEAFF.

The CDR3 is CASSLLVTETQYF. CDR3 in DNA: TGTGCCAGCAGCCTTTTGGTCACAGAGACCCAGTACTTC. This rearrangement joins TRBV5-5 to TRBJ2-5, with D unresolved. This CDR3 spans 13 amino acids. The ends were cut back, 4 bases at V and 4 bases at J, with 11 bases in the middle. In germline, CDR1 is SGHKS, CDR2 YYEKEE (reference sequence). Looking up the rest from reference TRBV5-5 and TRBJ2-5 gives the full variable domain: DAGVTQSPTHLIKTRGQQVTLRCSPISGHKSVSWYQQVLGQGPQFIFQYYEKEERGRGNFPDRFSARQFPNYSSELNVNALLLGDSALYLCASSLLVTETQYFGPGTRLLVL.

V gene TRBV7-9 combines with J gene TRBJ1-6, with 9 bases identical to TRBD1. The J segment lost 3 bases and the V segment lost 4 bases, leaving 4 bases of the junction unmatched. Germline CDR1 and CDR2: SEHNR and FQNEAQ (reference sequence). This CDR3 region has 16 residues. The chain's CDR3 is CASSSDRGGYNSPLHF. CDR3 DNA sequence: TGTGCCAGCAGCTCGGACAGGGGTGGCTATAATTCACCCCTCCACTTT.

The table lists this clone with a few counts. The chain couples TRBV4-2 to TRBJ2-2; D gene ambiguous. The CDR3 has 18 amino acids. Trimming cost V 0 bases and J 7 bases, with 21 bases left between them. The germline V gene has CDR1 LGHNA and CDR2 YNFKEQ. CDR3 sequence: CASSQETPATTQGGELFF. The CDR3 bases are TGTGCCAGCAGCCAAGAGACCCCAGCAACAACTCAAGGCGGGGAGCTGTTTTTT.